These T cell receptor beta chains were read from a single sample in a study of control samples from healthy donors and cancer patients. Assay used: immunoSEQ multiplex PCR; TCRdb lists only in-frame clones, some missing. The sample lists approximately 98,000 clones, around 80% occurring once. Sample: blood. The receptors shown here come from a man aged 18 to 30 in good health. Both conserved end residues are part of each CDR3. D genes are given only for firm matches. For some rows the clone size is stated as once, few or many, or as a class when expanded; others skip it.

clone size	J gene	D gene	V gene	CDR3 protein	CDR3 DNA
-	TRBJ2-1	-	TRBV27	CASRRGSHNEQFF	TGTGCCAGCAGGAGGGGGTCCCACAATGAGCAGTTCTTC
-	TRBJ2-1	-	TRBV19	CASRHREWRNEQFF	TGTGCCAGCCGTCACAGGGAGTGGAGGAATGAGCAGTTCTTC
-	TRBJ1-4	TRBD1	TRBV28	CASSTGVATNEKLFF	TGTGCCAGCAGCACAGGGGTTGCAACTAATGAAAAACTGTTTTTT
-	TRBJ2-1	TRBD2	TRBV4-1	CASSRSSGTDNEQFF	TGCGCCAGCAGCCGTTCTAGCGGGACAGACAATGAGCAGTTCTTC
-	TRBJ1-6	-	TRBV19	CASSPQENNSPLHF	TGTGCCAGTAGCCCCCAGGAAAATAATTCACCCCTCCACTTT
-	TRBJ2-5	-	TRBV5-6	CASSWKKETQYF	TGTGCCAGCAGCTGGAAAAAAGAGACCCAGTACTTC
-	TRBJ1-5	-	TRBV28	CASSPDRSQPQHF	TGTGCCAGCAGCCCCGATAGGAGCCAGCCCCAGCATTTT
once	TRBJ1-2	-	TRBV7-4	CASSGRTPNYGYTF	TGTGCCAGCAGCGGGCGGACACCTAACTATGGCTACACCTTC
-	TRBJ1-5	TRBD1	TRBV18	CASSPGTGENQPQHF	TGTGCCAGCTCCCCAGGGACAGGGGAAAATCAGCCCCAGCATTTT
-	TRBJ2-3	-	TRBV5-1	CASSLDWRRGGTQYF	TGCGCCAGCAGCTTGGATTGGCGGCGGGGAGGTACGCAGTATTTT
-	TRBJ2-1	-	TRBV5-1	CASSLQGRGSSYNEQFF	TGCGCCAGCAGCTTGCAAGGGCGAGGTAGTTCCTACAATGAGCAGTTCTTC
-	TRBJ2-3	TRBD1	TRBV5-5	CASSPGQGAVTDTQYF	TGTGCCAGCAGCCCTGGACAGGGGGCGGTCACAGATACGCAGTATTTT